This T cell receptor (beta chain) was recovered during a study of cytomegalovirus exposure and HLA in healthy donors. Whole-study results and caveats: A cluster of highly shared sequence variants was likely a sequencing artifact. Association of 17,000 or so TCR beta sequences with HLA alleles was found at 0.05 false discovery rate in a later analysis.

The PCR made use of 60 Vbeta and 13 Jbeta primers. The method was immunoSEQ multiplex PCR; TCRdb's version includes in-frame clones alone and lacks a portion of them. Altogether approximately 81,000 clones are present, 70% to 80% being singletons, with the ten largest covering more than 8.5%. Although they were nominally healthy when sampled, donors likely had unrecorded immune exposures. About this clone itself: Antigen specificity is unknown.

Germline V gives CDR1 MNHEY, CDR2 SVGAGI. Trimming took 4 bases from V and 7 from J; bases not matched to a gene: 10. CDR3 length equals 16 residues. Material: PBMCs. This rearrangement joins TRBV6-5 to TRBJ2-5; 12 bases fit TRBD2. The TCR was taken from a man aged 40-50 years in good health and CMV-seropositive. The CDR3 here is CASSSRLAGGAGTQYF. CDR3 bases: TGTGCCAGCAGTTCCCGCCTAGCGGGGGGGGCAGGGACCCAGTACTTC.